This TCR beta chain was captured in a study of cytotoxic CD8 clonotypes in ibrutinib-treated CLL. Study in general: After a median approximately 12 months on treatment (6 to 36), response samples were drawn. Study findings and constraints: Patients showed higher baseline clonality than age-matched healthy donors, and it tracked circulating CD8+ T-cell counts.

The planned depth of sequencing spanned 1 in 200,000 to 1 in 1 million T cells. Repertoires were generated with immunoSEQ multiplex PCR, while TCRdb's copy carries only in-frame clones and drops some. Of about 300,000 clones in the sample, over 60% are singletons; the top ten hold around 6.5%. Regarding this clone: Its target is unknown.

This CDR3 spans 15 amino acids. Germline values: CDR1 LNHDA, CDR2 SQIVND (reference sequence). V was cut by 1 base and J by 6 bases, with 15 bases left in between. This clonotype was sampled from a human donor with chronic lymphocytic leukemia. Specimen: PBMCs, collected after 36 months of ibrutinib treatment. The rearrangement links TRBV19 to TRBJ1-1; no clear D gene. CDR3 residues: CASSIGSRGRAEAFF. The CDR3 DNA is TGTGCCAGTAGTATAGGGTCCAGAGGCCGGGCTGAAGCTTTCTTT. The whole variable domain, filled in from reference TRBV19 and TRBJ1-1, reads DGGITQSPKYLFRKEGQNVTLSCEQNLNHDAMYWYRQDPGQGLRLIYYSQIVNDFQKGDIAEGYSVSREKKESFPLTVTSAQKNPTAFYLCASSIGSRGRAEAFFGQGTRLTVV.